What follows are 12 T cell receptor beta chains derived from one specimen sequenced in a study of blood T cell repertoires in COVID-19. Repertoires were generated with immunoSEQ multiplex PCR, while TCRdb's copy carries only in-frame clones and drops some. The sample holds tens of thousands of clones, around 88% seen once. The sequenced material came from peripheral blood. The receptor source for this set is a man aged 55 to 70 with acute or convalescent COVID-19.

This clone was recorded only once. The chain has TRBV3-1 (or the pseudogene TRBV3-2) and TRBJ1-1, with TRBD1 identical over 9 bases. J gave up 0 bases and V 4 bases, and 9 bases lay outside the gene matches. CDR1 and CDR2 from the germline V gene are LGHDT and YNNKEL (reference sequence). The CDR3 has 17 residues. The CDR3 reads CASSPGQGTRMNTEAFF. DNA for the CDR3: TGTGCCAGCAGCCCCGGACAGGGGACCCGAATGAACACTGAAGCTTTCTTT.

This sequence joins TRBV28 and TRBJ1-2, with D possibly matching TRBD1 (6 bases). V was trimmed by 1 base and J by 7 bases, leaving 19 bases between them. Per germline, CDR1 MDHEN and CDR2 SYDVKM. The CDR3 length is 16 residues. CDR3 in amino acids: CASSLSPSTGVVGYTF. CDR3 DNA: TGTGCCAGCAGTTTATCCCCCTCGACAGGAGTTGTTGGCTACACCTTC.

This clone was found a few times. The rearrangement joins TRBV19 to TRBJ1-6; 7 nucleotides line up with TRBD1. The junction had 9 bases not matched to a gene; V was cut back by 3 bases and J by 7 bases. CDR3 length equals 16 residues. The V gene's germline CDR1 is LNHDA and CDR2 SQIVND (reference sequence). CDR3 DNA: TGTGCCAGTAGTATCATGCGGGACAGTGAAAATTCACCCCTCCACTTT. This sequence encodes CASSIMRDSENSPLHF.

The J gene is TRBJ2-7, the V gene TRBV2; D is perhaps TRBD2 (7 bases). Germline V gives CDR1 SNHLY, CDR2 FYNNEI. The length of the CDR3 is 14 residues. Trimming cost V 1 base and J 3 bases, with 10 bases left between them. CDR3 sequence: CASSEGGGFYEQYF. CDR3 DNA sequence: TGTGCCAGCAGTGAAGGCGGGGGCTTCTACGAGCAGTACTTC.

The rearrangement links TRBV6-2 or TRBV6-3 to TRBJ1-5; no clear D gene. CDR1 is MNHEY, CDR2 SVGEGT, per germline. The CDR3 extends over 13 amino acids. V lost 6 bases and J lost 2, with 8 bases in between. CDR3 in amino acids: CASSFTRNQPQHF. Here the CDR3 DNA reads TGTGCCAGCAGCTTCACTCGCAATCAGCCCCAGCATTTT.

The chain carries TRBV7-8 and TRBJ1-2, with 9 bases matching TRBD1. With V trimmed by 6 bases and J by 4 bases, 9 bases remained unmatched. The CDR3 runs 15 residues. Germline CDR1 is SGHVS and CDR2 is FQNEAQ. The CDR3 bases are TGTGCCAGCAGTAGGCAACAGGGGGCGGTCTATGGCTACACCTTC. Translation: CASSRQQGAVYGYTF.

The V and J genes are TRBV18 and TRBJ2-2; D might be TRBD1 (5 bases). CDR3 size: 16 residues. Trimming took 0 bases from V and 1 from J, leaving 9 bases between them. Germline CDR1 and CDR2: KGHSH and LQKENI. The CDR3 spells CASSPPLRVNTGELFF. In nucleotides, the CDR3 is TGTGCCAGCTCACCACCGCTCAGGGTGAACACCGGGGAGCTGTTTTTT.

This clone appeared a few times. The V call is TRBV6-5, the J call TRBJ1-1; 8 nucleotides align to TRBD1. The CDR3 has 14 amino acids. J lost 4 bases, V lost 4 bases, and 5 bases had no gene match. Germline CDR1 reads MNHEY; CDR2 reads SVGAGI. The CDR3 bases are TGTGCCAGCAGTTTCCAGGGGGCTACCACTGAAGCTTTCTTT. It yields the protein CASSFQGATTEAFF.

In DNA form, the CDR3 reads TGTGCCAGCAGCTTGGGATTTGGCGGGGCTAGCACAGATACGCAGTATTTT. It is translated as CASSLGFGGASTDTQYF. The chain joins TRBV5-6 to TRBJ2-3; D might be TRBD2 (6 bases). Germline CDR1 SGHDT, CDR2 YYEEEE. This CDR3 is built from 17 residues. The V and J ends lost 0 bases and 0 bases respectively, with 14 bases between them.

This clone showed up just once. The CDR3 bases are TGTGCCAGCAGTTATACAATTCGGGACAGCAACTATGGCTACACCTTC. Protein sequence: CASSYTIRDSNYGYTF. The chain combines TRBV27 with TRBJ1-2; 7 nucleotides match TRBD1. Germline V lookup: CDR1 MNHEY, CDR2 SMNVEV (reference sequence). V lost 4 bases and J lost 2; bases outside the gene matches: 10. The CDR3 consists of 16 residues.

The chain joins TRBV6-5 to TRBJ1-1; D is uncertain. The germline CDR1 and CDR2 sequences are MNHEY and SVGAGI. This CDR3 is 14 amino acids long. V lost 10 bases and J lost 0, with 15 bases in between. The CDR3 DNA sequence: TGTGCCACGGAACGGGGAGGGATGAACACTGAAGCTTTCTTT. It codes for CATERGGMNTEAFF.

The rearrangement links TRBV9 to TRBJ1-3; a weak D match, TRBD1 (6 bases). V dropped 4 bases and J dropped 0 bases, with 11 bases sitting between them. Germline loops: CDR1 SGDLS, CDR2 YYNGEE. CDR3 length equals 15 residues. CDR3 amino acids: CASSSRQASGNTIYF. Written as DNA, the CDR3 is TGTGCCAGCAGCTCCCGACAGGCCTCTGGAAACACCATATATTTT.